These 20 T cell receptor beta chains share one sample of origin, sequenced in a study of T cell changes during pregnancy in multiple sclerosis. Assay used: immunoSEQ multiplex PCR; TCRdb lists only in-frame clones, some missing. Of tens of thousands of clones listed, over 80% are singletons. Sequenced material: CD4+ T cells from peripheral blood mononuclear cells, taken in the first trimester of pregnancy. The source of these receptors is a female donor with multiple sclerosis, enrolled in a pregnancy study.

V usage is TRBV5-1 and J usage is TRBJ2-6; 10 bases match TRBD1. CDR1 SGHRS and CDR2 YFSETQ come from the germline V gene. The V gene end was trimmed by 4 bases and the J gene end by 3 bases; junction bases not matched to a gene: 4. This CDR3 contains 16 residues. The CDR3 DNA reads TGCGCCAGCAGCCAGGGACAGGGGATTGGGGCCAACGTCCTGACTTTC. This gives the protein CASSQGQGIGANVLTF.

The genes are TRBV27 and TRBJ2-2; 9 positions match TRBD1. Trimming at V came to 6 bases and at J to 5 bases, leaving 7 bases not matched to a gene. The CDR3 runs 15 residues. The germline V gene encodes CDR1 MNHEY and CDR2 SMNVEV (reference sequence). In DNA, the CDR3 is TGTGCCAGCAGAATCACAGGGGGCCAGACCGGGGAGCTGTTTTTT. Translating gives CASRITGGQTGELFF.

Regarding this clone: The sample contains more than one DNA sequence encoding this CDR3. V is TRBV5-6 and J is TRBJ1-1; 7 bases match TRBD1. Germline CDR1 SGHDT, CDR2 YYEEEE. The CDR3 runs 13 residues. Unmatched junction bases numbered 3, after V lost 1 base and J lost 6 bases. The DNA of the CDR3 is TGTGCCAGCAGCTTGAGAGGGGGCTCTGAAGCTTTCTTT. Protein sequence: CASSLRGGSEAFF.

V and J are TRBV28 and TRBJ1-1; 12 nucleotides line up with TRBD1. CDR1 is MDHEN and CDR2 is SYDVKM in the germline V gene. The CDR3 spans 16 residues. Unmatched junction bases numbered 5, after V lost 2 bases and J lost 4 bases. CDR3 sequence: CASSLPGTGGRTEAFF. CDR3 coding DNA: TGTGCCAGCAGTTTACCCGGGACAGGGGGCCGCACTGAAGCTTTCTTT. Filled out from reference TRBV28 and TRBJ1-1, the complete variable domain reads DVKVTQSSRYLVKRTGEKVFLECVQDMDHENMFWYRQDPGLGLRLIYFSYDVKMKEKGDIPEGYSVSREKKERFSLILESASTNQTSMYLCASSLPGTGGRTEAFFGQGTRLTVV.

The rearrangement links TRBV9 to TRBJ2-3; D is possibly TRBD2 (7 bases). The germline gives CDR1 SGDLS, CDR2 YYNGEE. This CDR3 region has 16 residues. V lost 0 bases, J lost 2 bases, and 13 bases lay in between. The CDR3 spells CASSVVAGATTDTQYF. CDR3 bases: TGTGCCAGCAGCGTAGTTGCGGGGGCCACCACAGATACGCAGTATTTT.

The rearrangement joins TRBV5-8 to TRBJ1-3, with a weak D call TRBD1 (6 bases). The CDR3 runs to 15 residues. Germline values: CDR1 SGHTS, CDR2 YDEGEE. V was trimmed by 1 base and J by 4 bases, leaving 12 bases between them. CDR3 coding DNA: TGTGCCAGCAGCTTGATCGGGGGGCGAGGAAACACCATATATTTT. This gives the protein CASSLIGGRGNTIYF.

V is TRBV7-9 and J is TRBJ1-1; the D gene is possibly TRBD1 (5 bases). V lost 1 base and J lost 1, with 7 bases in between. The length of the CDR3 is 14 residues. The V gene's germline CDR1 is SEHNR and CDR2 FQNEAQ (reference sequence). CDR3 nucleotide sequence: TGTGCCAGCAGCTTAGGACAGTCGAACACTGAAGCTTTCTTT. This translates into CASSLGQSNTEAFF.

V and J are TRBV2 and TRBJ2-7; weak D call: TRBD2 (5 bases). The V gene's germline CDR1 is SNHLY and CDR2 FYNNEI. The CDR3 length is 13 residues. V lost 6 bases and J lost 3, with 12 bases in between. This chain's CDR3 is CASRTGVNYEQYF. The DNA for the CDR3 is TGTGCCAGCAGGACCGGGGTTAACTACGAGCAGTACTTC.

This clone occurred a few times. The chain is built from TRBV2 and TRBJ1-2, with D perhaps TRBD1 (6 bases). Germline-derived CDR1 and CDR2 are SNHLY and FYNNEI. Trimming removed 4 bases at V and 2 bases at J, with 8 bases between. The CDR3 is 13 residues long. For the CDR3, the DNA is TGTGCCAGCAGTGCAGGGGCGAACTATGGCTACACCTTC. It translates to CASSAGANYGYTF. The full variable domain, rest sourced from reference TRBV2 and TRBJ1-2, is EPEVTQTPSHQVTQMGQEVILRCVPISNHLYFYWYRQILGQKVEFLVSFYNNEISEKSEIFDDQFSVERPDGSNFTLKIRSTKLEDSAMYFCASSAGANYGYTFGSGTRLTVV.

This clone appeared once. The chain carries TRBV6-1 and TRBJ2-7; D remains unclear. Germline V CDR1 and CDR2: MNHNS, SASEGT. This CDR3 has 14 residues. The V and J ends lost 1 base and 4 bases respectively, with 11 bases between them. The CDR3 loop reads CASSEGPELYEQYF. The CDR3 region has the DNA TGTGCCAGCAGTGAAGGGCCGGAGCTATACGAGCAGTACTTC.

This chain uses TRBV5-4 with TRBJ2-7, with TRBD1 identical over 9 bases. In germline, CDR1 is SGHNT, CDR2 YYREEE (reference sequence). CDR3 length: 14 residues. The V gene end was trimmed by 0 bases and the J gene end by 4 bases; junction bases not matched to a gene: 2. The CDR3 DNA sequence: TGTGCCAGCAGCTTGGGACAGGGGGATTACGAGCAGTACTTC. It codes for CASSLGQGDYEQYF. Drawing the rest from reference TRBV5-4 and TRBJ2-7, the complete variable domain is ETGVTQSPTHLIKTRGQQVTLRCSSQSGHNTVSWYQQALGQGPQFIFQYYREEENGRGNFPPRFSGLQFPNYSSELNVNALELDDSALYLCASSLGQGDYEQYFGPGTRLTVT.

V gene TRBV7-6 combines with J gene TRBJ2-1; a possible D gene is TRBD2 (7 bases). The CDR3 runs to 16 residues. The V gene's germline CDR1 is SGHVS and CDR2 FNYEAQ. V was cut by 5 bases and J by 3 bases, with 17 bases left in between. CDR3 DNA sequence: TGTGCCAGCAGCCCTAGGGGGGGGACAAGCTACAATGAGCAGTTCTTC. Translating gives CASSPRGGTSYNEQFF.

The chain links TRBV11-1 to TRBJ2-4; D possibly corresponds to TRBD1 (5 bases). Trimming took 5 bases from V and 3 from J, leaving 8 bases between them. Per the germline V gene, CDR1 is SGHAT and CDR2 is FQDESV (reference sequence). CDR3 size: 13 residues. The DNA for the CDR3 is TGTGCCAGCAGCCCCGACAGCAAAAACATTCAGTACTTC. It codes for CASSPDSKNIQYF.

The chain carries TRBV5-5 and TRBJ2-5; D not resolved. V lost 0 bases to trimming and J lost 0 bases, with 6 bases between them. Germline V gene data show CDR1 as SGHKS and CDR2 as YYEKEE (reference sequence). CDR3 length equals 14 residues. The DNA for the CDR3 is TGTGCCAGCAGCTTGGGCCAGTACCAAGAGACCCAGTACTTC. It translates to CASSLGQYQETQYF.

The V call is TRBV7-2, the J call TRBJ2-7; tentative D call: TRBD1 (5 bases). V was pared by 2 bases and J by 2 bases, with 10 bases between. The CDR3 extends over 14 amino acids. Germline CDR1 and CDR2: SGHTA and FQGNSA. The CDR3 is CASSLNRRAYEQYF. The CDR3 DNA reads as TGTGCCAGCAGCTTAAACAGGCGCGCCTACGAGCAGTACTTC.

The V call is TRBV6-5, the J call TRBJ2-3; D is unclear. The germline V gene encodes CDR1 MNHEY and CDR2 SVGAGI. V lost 6 bases to trimming and J lost 0 bases, with 10 bases between them. The CDR3 totals 14 residues. CDR3 protein: CASSPLTSTDTQYF. The CDR3 DNA follows: TGTGCCAGCAGCCCACTTACGAGCACAGATACGCAGTATTTT.

The rearrangement joins TRBV11-3 to TRBJ2-5; TRBD1 is a possible D gene (6 bases). Germline V gene lookup returns CDR1 SGHNT and CDR2 YENEEA. The V end lost 1 base, the J end lost 2 bases, and 14 bases lay between the germline ends. The CDR3 extends over 16 amino acids. CDR3 nucleotides: TGTGCCAGCAGCTTAGGTGTGGGGGCCTATCAAGAGACCCAGTACTTC. Translating gives CASSLGVGAYQETQYF.

This clone was found a few times. This chain joins TRBV14 and TRBJ1-1; maybe TRBD1 (5 bases). The V gene's germline CDR1 is SGHDN and CDR2 FVKESK. The ends were cut back, 0 bases at V and 1 base at J, with 9 bases in the middle. This CDR3 spans 15 amino acids. The CDR3 sequence is CASSQDSGWNTEAFF. CDR3 DNA: TGTGCCAGCAGCCAAGATTCAGGGTGGAACACTGAAGCTTTCTTT.

This clone was detected only once. The chain links TRBV4-1 to TRBJ2-7, with 7 positions matching TRBD2. Germline CDR1 is MGHRA and CDR2 is YSYEKL. The V gene end was trimmed by 3 bases and the J gene end by 0 bases; junction bases not matched to a gene: 11. The CDR3 runs 17 residues. CDR3 nucleotide sequence: TGCGCCAGCAGCCACAACGCGGCTAGCGGCAGCTCCTACGAGCAGTACTTC. It is translated as CASSHNAASGSSYEQYF.

This rearrangement joins TRBV30 to TRBJ1-1; D ambiguous. The CDR3 length is 14 residues. Trimming took 0 bases from V and 0 from J, leaving 8 bases between them. The germline V gene has CDR1 GTSNPN and CDR2 SVGIG (reference sequence). The CDR3 sequence: CAWSVYRVNTEAFF. The CDR3 DNA reads TGTGCCTGGAGTGTGTACAGAGTGAACACTGAAGCTTTCTTT.